The present entry profiles one TCR beta chain with its context. The target antigen is unknown. Described time point: week 47, end of study. Doses comprised 300 ug of mutant IDH1 20-mer peptide each, plus topical imiquimod. V was pared by 5 bases and J by 7 bases, with 12 bases between. Per the germline V gene, CDR1 is SGHTA and CDR2 is FQGNSA. The CDR3 runs to 13 residues. The method was immunoSEQ multiplex PCR; TCRdb's version includes in-frame clones alone and lacks a portion of them. This sample has about 50,000 clones, with over 70% found just once. This sample stems from a study of a mutant IDH1 vaccine in newly diagnosed glioma. Overall study context: The study held visit V12 at week 35 and visit V13 at week 47.

This sequence was found in a man aged 50 to 59 with glioma. The sequencing here drew on PBMCs, taken from a glioma patient whose treatment included an IDH1 peptide vaccine. V usage is TRBV7-2 and J usage is TRBJ1-5, with D possibly being TRBD1 (5 bases). CDR3 coding DNA: TGTGCCAGCAGCCCCGGGACTGAGCAGCCCCAGCATTTT. Its protein is CASSPGTEQPQHF.